What follows describes a single T cell receptor (beta chain). CDR3 length: 15 residues. Germline-derived CDR1 and CDR2 are SQVTM and ANQGSEA. The J segment lost 1 base and the V segment lost 7 bases, leaving 7 bases of the junction unmatched. The sample comes from a study of blood T cell repertoires in COVID-19. Across the study: Italy, Spain and the United States were the sources of the convalescent and acute COVID-19 samples. Sources were T cells, B-cell-depleted T cells, or PBMCs; the material itself was cDNA or gDNA.

Per the study methods: Reference gene primers were amplified, and this amplification served to estimate nucleated cell counts. The repertoire was sequenced with immunoSEQ multiplex PCR; TCRdb's copy has only in-frame clones and lacks some. From that table come the V and J calls and clone size; the DNA was used to work out D and trimming. This sample has 50,000 or so clones; 79% occur once, and the top ten carry about 25%. Sequenced material: peripheral blood. This receptor was taken from a man in his sixties or seventies with acute or convalescent COVID-19. The chain links TRBV29-1 to TRBJ1-4, with 9 bases matching TRBD1. The CDR3 coding sequence is TGCAGCGCCGCACAGGGGGCGAGAACTAATGAAAAACTGTTTTTT. It encodes CSAAQGARTNEKLFF.